This T cell receptor beta chain was retrieved from a study of T cells in Graves' hyperthyroidism and ophthalmopathy. This CDR3 comprises 14 residues. The germline gives CDR1 MNHNS, CDR2 SASEGT. V was shortened by 2 bases and J by 4 bases, with 12 bases between the two germline ends. Amplified TCR beta CDR3 regions came from RNA transcripts. The HTBI primer set served for first-round RT-PCR of the TCR CDR3. TCRdb reprocessed the multiplex PCR reads via MiXCR and lists one record per CDR3 protein. The sample gives some 550,000 distinct CDR3 sequences, 20% to 25% of which show up once; about 25% is in the top ten.

Source material: blood. The chain couples TRBV6-1 to TRBJ2-7, with D possibly matching TRBD1 (5 bases). This TCR was recovered from a man younger than 30 with Graves' hyperthyroidism. In DNA, the CDR3 is TGTGCCAGCAGTGAATCGGGCAGGGTATACGAGCAGTACTTC. Amino acid sequence: CASSESGRVYEQYF.